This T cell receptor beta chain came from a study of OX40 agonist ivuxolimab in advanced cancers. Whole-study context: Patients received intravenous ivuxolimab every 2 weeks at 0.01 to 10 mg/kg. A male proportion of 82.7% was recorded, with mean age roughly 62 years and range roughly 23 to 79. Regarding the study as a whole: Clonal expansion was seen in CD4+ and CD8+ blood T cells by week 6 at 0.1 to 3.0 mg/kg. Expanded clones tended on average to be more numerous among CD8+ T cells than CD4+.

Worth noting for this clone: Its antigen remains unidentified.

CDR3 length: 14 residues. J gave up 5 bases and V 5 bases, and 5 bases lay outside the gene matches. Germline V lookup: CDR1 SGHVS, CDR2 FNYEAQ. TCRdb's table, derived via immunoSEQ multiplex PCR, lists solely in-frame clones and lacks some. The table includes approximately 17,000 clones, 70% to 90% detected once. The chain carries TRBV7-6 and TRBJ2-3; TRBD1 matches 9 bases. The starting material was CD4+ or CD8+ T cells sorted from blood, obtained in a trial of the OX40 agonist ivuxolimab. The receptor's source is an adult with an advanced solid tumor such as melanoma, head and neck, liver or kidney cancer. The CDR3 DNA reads TGTGCCAGCAGCCTAGGGACAGGGCTAGATACGCAGTATTTT. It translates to CASSLGTGLDTQYF.